This TCR beta chain was observed in a study of blood T cell repertoires in COVID-19. Study-level information: PBMCs, B-cell-depleted T cells, or T cells were the source of the cDNA or gDNA that made up the material.

Per the authors' pipeline: Estimation of nucleated cell counts relied on the amplification of reference gene primers. This table comes from immunoSEQ multiplex PCR, and its TCRdb copy is limited to in-frame clones, with some not included. Clone size and the V and J calls come from that table; the DNA yielded D and trimming. Counted here are a few hundred thousand clones, roughly 90% occurring once; the ten biggest clones make up approximately 0.93%. The CDR3 is made up of 14 amino acids. Germline V CDR1 and CDR2: KGHSH, LQKENI. Between the trimmed V and J ends, which lost 4 bases and 2 bases, there was a span of 12 bases.

V usage is TRBV18 and J usage is TRBJ2-7, with a possible D match to TRBD1 (6 bases). This sequence was found in a young woman who had recovered from COVID-19. What was sequenced was PBMCs or T cells enriched from blood (not recorded which). CDR3 amino acids: CASSLQGQPYEQYF. The CDR3 DNA reads TGTGCCAGCTCACTACAAGGACAGCCCTACGAGCAGTACTTC.